Below, 23 T cell receptor beta chains from the same sample are listed, as sequenced in a study of blood T cell repertoires in COVID-19. Clones were read by immunoSEQ multiplex PCR, and TCRdb kept only the in-frame ones, dropping some. The table shows 300,000 to 350,000 clones, with 88% occurring only once. The sample taken for sequencing was PBMCs or T cells enriched from blood (not recorded which). The source is a woman in her 30s who had been exposed to COVID-19.

The V and J genes are TRBV7-9 and TRBJ1-3; D is perhaps TRBD1 (5 bases). The CDR3 loop spans 18 amino acids. V lost 1 base to trimming and J lost 4 bases, with 20 bases between them. Per germline, CDR1 SEHNR and CDR2 FQNEAQ (reference sequence). The CDR3 is CASSLVGVGRAGGNTIYF. Written as DNA, the CDR3 is TGTGCCAGCAGCTTAGTCGGTGTCGGCAGGGCGGGAGGAAACACCATATATTTT. Looking up the rest from reference TRBV7-9 and TRBJ1-3 gives the full variable domain: DTGVSQNPRHKITKRGQNVTFRCDPISEHNRLYWYRQTLGQGPEFLTYFQNEAQLEKSRLLSDRFSAERPKGSFSTLEIQRTEQGDSAMYLCASSLVGVGRAGGNTIYFGEGSWLTVV.

This clone was seen once. CDR3 in DNA: TGTGCCAGCTCACAAAACTCAGGACGGTTCGGGGGGACTGAAGCTTTCTTT. Its protein is CASSQNSGRFGGTEAFF. The J gene is TRBJ1-1, the V gene TRBV18; maybe TRBD1 (5 bases). Germline V gives CDR1 KGHSH, CDR2 LQKENI. With 4 bases removed from V and 5 bases from J, the gap between germline ends came to 23 bases. This CDR3 spans 17 amino acids.

V and J are TRBV3-1 (or the pseudogene TRBV3-2) and TRBJ2-3; 8 bases match TRBD2. The CDR3 covers 17 residues. Germline V gives CDR1 LGHDT, CDR2 YNNKEL (reference sequence). Trimming at V came to 4 bases and at J to 5 bases, leaving 14 bases not matched to a gene. The CDR3 spells CASSPWAGGLLGDTQYF. The DNA for the CDR3 is TGTGCCAGCAGCCCTTGGGCGGGAGGCCTCTTGGGAGATACGCAGTATTTT.

The rearrangement links TRBV18 to TRBJ2-1; 10 positions agree with TRBD2. This CDR3 spans 15 amino acids. J lost 7 bases, V lost 4 bases, and 7 bases had no gene match. The germline CDR1 and CDR2 sequences are KGHSH and LQKENI. Here the CDR3 reads CASSLSGRATNEQFF. DNA of the CDR3: TGTGCCAGCTCACTCAGCGGGAGGGCCACGAATGAGCAGTTCTTC. Variable domain in full (rest from reference TRBV18 and TRBJ2-1): NAGVMQNPRHLVRRRGQEARLRCSPMKGHSHVYWYRQLPEEGLKFMVYLQKENIIDESGMPKERFSAEFPKEGPSILRIQQVVRGDSAAYFCASSLSGRATNEQFFGPGTRLTVL.

V and J are TRBV5-1 and TRBJ1-2; TRBD1 is a possible D gene (6 bases). The germline V and J ends were trimmed by 2 bases and 6 bases, with 17 bases remaining between them. The CDR3 contains 15 residues. Germline V CDR1 and CDR2: SGHRS, YFSETQ. The CDR3 bases are TGCGCCAGCAGCTTAGGGCAGGGGTCCGGGGATGGCTACACCTTC. This gives the protein CASSLGQGSGDGYTF.

This rearrangement joins TRBV28 to TRBJ2-5; 11 bases agree with TRBD2. The V and J ends lost 5 bases and 4 bases, in that order; junction bases with no gene match: 9. The CDR3 runs to 16 residues. Germline CDR1 is MDHEN and CDR2 is SYDVKM. The CDR3 reads CASSPIAGGPGETQYF. CDR3 DNA: TGTGCCAGCAGTCCAATAGCGGGAGGGCCGGGAGAGACCCAGTACTTC.

This chain joins TRBV27 and TRBJ1-1; 7 nucleotides agree with TRBD1. With 0 bases clipped from V and 4 bases from J, the junction kept 8 bases outside the gene matches. In germline, CDR1 is MNHEY, CDR2 SMNVEV (reference sequence). The CDR3 length is 16 residues. The CDR3 is CASSLSTGPVSTEAFF. The CDR3 DNA reads as TGTGCCAGCAGTTTATCGACAGGGCCGGTGAGCACTGAAGCTTTCTTT.

This clone was seen only once. The chain carries TRBV7-2 and TRBJ1-5; 7 bases fit TRBD1. Trimming cost V 3 bases and J 4 bases; bases outside gene matches: 9. The CDR3 sequence is 16 residues long. CDR1 is SGHTA and CDR2 is FQGNSA in the germline V gene. For the CDR3, the DNA is TGTGCCAGCAGCTTCAATGCCGGGACAGATAATCAGCCCCAGCATTTT. Translated: CASSFNAGTDNQPQHF. Full variable domain (outside the CDR3, taken from reference TRBV7-2 and TRBJ1-5): GAGVSQSPSNKVTEKGKDVELRCDPISGHTALYWYRQSLGQGLEFLIYFQGNSAPDKSGLPSDRFSAERTGGSVSTLTIQRTQQEDSAVYLCASSFNAGTDNQPQHFGDGTRLSIL.

The V and J genes are TRBV5-6 and TRBJ2-7, with D possibly TRBD1 on 6 matching bases. Per germline, CDR1 SGHDT and CDR2 YYEEEE. The CDR3 contains 13 residues. V dropped 4 bases and J dropped 3 bases, with 11 bases sitting between them. CDR3 protein: CASSRAQGYEQYF. CDR3 bases: TGTGCCAGCAGCCGCGCACAGGGCTACGAGCAGTACTTC.

V usage is TRBV2 and J usage is TRBJ1-1; D possibly corresponds to TRBD1 (6 bases). V dropped 3 bases and J dropped 2 bases, with 13 bases sitting between them. From germline, CDR1 is SNHLY and CDR2 FYNNEI. The CDR3 totals 15 residues. CDR3 sequence: CASSDLGQQNTEAFF. CDR3 nucleotides: TGTGCCAGCAGTGATTTAGGACAGCAAAACACTGAAGCTTTCTTT.

The V call is TRBV15, the J call TRBJ2-7, with TRBD1 identical over 8 bases. Germline-derived CDR1 and CDR2 are LNHNV and YYDKDF (reference sequence). The CDR3 has 14 amino acids. The V segment lost 3 bases and the J segment 6 bases; nucleotides outside the gene matches: 7. The CDR3 bases are TGTGCCACCAGCAGGAGCCTGGACAGGGCCGAGCAGTACTTC. As protein: CATSRSLDRAEQYF.

The chain combines TRBV2 with TRBJ2-7; D not resolved. The CDR3 runs 14 residues. Germline loops: CDR1 SNHLY, CDR2 FYNNEI. Trimming removed 4 bases at V and 0 bases at J, with 10 bases between. The CDR3 loop is CASSVGAPSYEQYF. The CDR3 nucleotides read TGTGCCAGCAGTGTAGGAGCCCCCTCCTACGAGCAGTACTTC.

The V call is TRBV9, the J call TRBJ1-4; TRBD1 agrees at 10 bases. The germline V gene encodes CDR1 SGDLS and CDR2 YYNGEE. The CDR3 is made up of 17 amino acids. V was pared by 4 bases and J by 5 bases, with 11 bases of the junction left unmatched. CDR3 coding DNA: TGTGCCAGCAGCCCCACGGGACAGGGGCGATACAATGAAAAACTGTTTTTT. The encoded protein is CASSPTGQGRYNEKLFF.

V is TRBV10-1 and J is TRBJ1-1, with a weak D call TRBD1 (6 bases). This CDR3 is 13 amino acids long. CDR1 and CDR2 (germline): WNHNN, SYGVQD (reference sequence). V lost 8 bases to trimming and J lost 3 bases, with 13 bases between them. In DNA, the CDR3 is TGCGCCAGCCAGCAGGGGCTGTACACTGAAGCTTTCTTT. Translating gives CASQQGLYTEAFF.

This chain links TRBV28 with TRBJ2-7, with 13 bases matching TRBD2. CDR1 and CDR2 (germline): MDHEN, SYDVKM. With V trimmed by 5 bases and J by 4 bases, 14 bases remained unmatched. The CDR3 has 18 residues. CDR3 loop: CASSIRMWTSGRGYEQYF. CDR3 DNA: TGTGCCAGCAGTATCCGAATGTGGACTAGCGGGAGAGGTTACGAGCAGTACTTC.

This clone was picked up one time. The V gene is TRBV19, the J gene TRBJ1-5; no definite D call. Between the trimmed V and J ends, which lost 3 bases and 4 bases, there was a span of 13 bases. The length of the CDR3 is 15 residues. From germline, CDR1 is LNHDA and CDR2 SQIVND (reference sequence). CDR3 DNA: TGTGCCAGTAGTATCTCCGCGGCGGGTAATCAGCCCCAGCATTTT. It specifies CASSISAAGNQPQHF.

J is TRBJ2-6 and V is TRBV12-3 or TRBV12-4; 8 bases agree with TRBD1. J was trimmed by 7 bases and V by 6 bases; bases with no gene match: 2. The CDR3 has 13 residues. Written as DNA, the CDR3 is TGTGCCAGCAGAACAGGGGGAGCCAACGTCCTGACTTTC. This gives the protein CASRTGGANVLTF.

The chain couples TRBV6-1 to TRBJ1-2, with D unclear. Germline V gene lookup returns CDR1 MNHNS and CDR2 SASEGT. The CDR3 consists of 13 residues. Trimming took off 1 base at V and 8 bases at J, with 11 bases between the two ends. As DNA, the CDR3 is TGTGCCAGCAGTGAAGTGAGGGTAGGGGGCTACACCTTC. The encoded protein is CASSEVRVGGYTF.

The chain is built from TRBV28 and TRBJ2-5; 8 bases fit TRBD1. V was clipped by 8 bases and J by 0 bases; unmatched bases: 5. This CDR3 has 14 residues. In germline, CDR1 is MDHEN, CDR2 SYDVKM. The CDR3 is CASETGGDQETQYF. The CDR3 coding sequence is TGTGCCAGCGAAACAGGGGGTGACCAAGAGACCCAGTACTTC. The complete variable domain, with remaining parts taken from reference TRBV28 and TRBJ2-5, reads DVKVTQSSRYLVKRTGEKVFLECVQDMDHENMFWYRQDPGLGLRLIYFSYDVKMKEKGDIPEGYSVSREKKERFSLILESASTNQTSMYLCASETGGDQETQYFGPGTRLLVL.

This chain joins TRBV6-5 and TRBJ1-4; D is perhaps TRBD1 (6 bases). With 7 bases removed from V and 5 bases from J, the gap between germline ends came to 14 bases. The CDR3 spans 14 residues. The germline V gene encodes CDR1 MNHEY and CDR2 SVGAGI. CDR3 nucleotides: TGTGCCAGCACTCTGGGGGACACCAATGAAAAACTGTTTTTT. It specifies CASTLGDTNEKLFF.

The genes are TRBV5-1 and TRBJ2-7, with 8 nucleotides matching TRBD1. CDR1 and CDR2 (germline): SGHRS, YFSETQ. The CDR3 runs to 14 residues. The V segment lost 4 bases and the J segment 5 bases; nucleotides outside the gene matches: 8. The CDR3 DNA is TGCGCCAGCAGCCCACCAATACAGGGGGACGAGCAGTACTTC. Translated: CASSPPIQGDEQYF.

This chain joins TRBV11-3 and TRBJ2-5; 12 bases line up with TRBD2. Germline CDR1 is SGHNT and CDR2 is YENEEA. The CDR3 consists of 17 residues. Losses at the gene ends were 6 bases for V and 4 bases for J; bases not matched to a gene: 12. The CDR3 sequence: CASSFLAGGGGGETQYF. The CDR3 DNA sequence: TGTGCCAGCAGTTTCCTAGCGGGGGGGGGCGGGGGAGAGACCCAGTACTTC.

In this sample, this clone turned up a few times. The chain recombines TRBV4-2 with TRBJ1-2; D unresolved. This CDR3 contains 18 residues. Germline assignment: CDR1 LGHNA and CDR2 YNFKEQ. Trimming pared 0 bases from V and 4 bases from J, leaving 21 bases between. CDR3 region: CASSQESGAGALFYGYTF. For the CDR3, the DNA is TGTGCCAGCAGCCAAGAAAGTGGCGCGGGAGCTCTCTTCTATGGCTACACCTTC.